The text below deals with one T cell receptor (beta chain). Its antigen is unidentified. The sample comes from a study of a mutant IDH1 vaccine in newly diagnosed glioma. Looking at the study overall: Vaccines began 4-6 weeks after radiotherapy alone, or with temozolomide cycles. Patients' prior therapy spanned radiotherapy, temozolomide, or both; most underwent both.

Measured with immunoSEQ multiplex PCR; TCRdb has only the in-frame clones, and not every one. The sample gives 55,000 to 65,000 clones, 70% to 85% of which show up once; less than 6.5% is in the top ten. Study-wide results and caveats: Apparently unrelated to pseudoprogression were changes in the top peripheral T cell clonotypes.

The CDR3 totals 13 residues. The germline V gene encodes CDR1 LNHDA and CDR2 SQIVND (reference sequence). V lost 4 bases and J lost 5, with 11 bases in between. As for time point: week 47, end of study. All doses held 300 ug of mutant IDH1 20-mer peptide, with topical imiquimod. The chain combines TRBV19 with TRBJ1-2, with D unclear. The sequences come from PBMCs, collected from a glioma patient whose treatment included an IDH1 peptide vaccine. The TCR sequence derives from a man between 45 and 60 years old with glioma. The CDR3 protein is CASSRVATYGYTF. DNA for the CDR3: TGTGCCAGTAGTAGGGTGGCAACATATGGCTACACCTTC. The complete variable domain, with remaining parts taken from reference TRBV19 and TRBJ1-2, reads DGGITQSPKYLFRKEGQNVTLSCEQNLNHDAMYWYRQDPGQGLRLIYYSQIVNDFQKGDIAEGYSVSREKKESFPLTVTSAQKNPTAFYLCASSRVATYGYTFGSGTRLTVV.